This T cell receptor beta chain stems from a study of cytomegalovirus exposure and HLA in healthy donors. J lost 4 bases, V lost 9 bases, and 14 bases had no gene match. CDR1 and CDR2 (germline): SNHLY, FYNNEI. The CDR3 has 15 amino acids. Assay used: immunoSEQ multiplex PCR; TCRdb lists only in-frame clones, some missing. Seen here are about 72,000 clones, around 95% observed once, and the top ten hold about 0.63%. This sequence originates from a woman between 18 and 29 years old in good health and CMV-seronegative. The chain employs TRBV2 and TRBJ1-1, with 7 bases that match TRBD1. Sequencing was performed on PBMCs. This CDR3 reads CARVSSEQGPTEAFF. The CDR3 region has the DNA TGTGCCAGGGTGAGCTCGGAACAGGGGCCCACTGAAGCTTTCTTT.